A selection of T cell receptor beta chains follows, all from one sample in a study of early T cells in non-severe SARS-CoV-2 infection. TCRdb used MiXCR to reprocess the 5' RACE reads, holding one entry per CDR3 protein. Counted here are about 35,000 distinct CDR3 sequences, around 4.1% occurring once; the ten biggest clones make up over 5%. Material: whole blood. Source of these receptors: an adult who was a healthcare worker with PCR-confirmed SARS-CoV-2 infection or an uninfected control (not recorded which). The CDR3 runs from the conserved cysteine through the conserved F or W. The order of the fields is J gene, V gene, clone size, D gene, CDR3 protein, CDR3 DNA. A D gene is named only where the DNA matches it firmly. Clone size appears in some rows only: once, few, many, or a class for an expanded clone.

J gene: TRBJ2-6
V gene: TRBV4-2
clone size: few
D gene: .
CDR3 protein: CASSQDVASGANVLTF
CDR3 DNA: TGTGCCAGCAGCCAAGACGTAGCCTCTGGGGCCAACGTCCTGACTTTC

J gene: TRBJ1-6
V gene: TRBV6-6
clone size: .
D gene: TRBD1
CDR3 protein: CASSHTGTGVRDSPLHF
CDR3 DNA: TGTGCCAGCAGTCACACCGGGACAGGGGTCCGGGATTCACCCCTCCACTTT

J gene: TRBJ1-3
V gene: TRBV12-3/TRBV12-4
clone size: many
D gene: .
CDR3 protein: CAGSFETRSGNTIYF
CDR3 DNA: TGTGCCGGCAGTTTTGAGACACGCTCTGGAAACACCATATATTTT

J gene: TRBJ1-3
V gene: TRBV7-6
clone size: many
D gene: TRBD1
CDR3 protein: CASSLGAGGTAGNTIYF
CDR3 DNA: TGTGCCAGCAGCTTAGGAGCAGGGGGAACGGCGGGAAACACCATATATTTT

J gene: TRBJ2-2
V gene: TRBV5-1
clone size: .
D gene: TRBD1
CDR3 protein: CASSVGTGNTGELFF
CDR3 DNA: TGCGCCAGCAGCGTCGGGACAGGGAACACCGGGGAGCTGTTTTTT

J gene: TRBJ2-5
V gene: TRBV20-1
clone size: few
D gene: .
CDR3 protein: CSISPFSAGAHQETQYF
CDR3 DNA: TGCAGTATTAGTCCCTTTAGTGCTGGGGCCCACCAAGAGACCCAGTACTTC

J gene: TRBJ1-6
V gene: TRBV5-4
clone size: .
D gene: TRBD1
CDR3 protein: CASSPTGGDSPLHF
CDR3 DNA: TGTGCCAGCAGCCCGACAGGGGGCGATTCACCCCTCCACTTT

J gene: TRBJ2-1
V gene: TRBV3-1
clone size: few
D gene: TRBD2
CDR3 protein: CASRLAGGPINEQFF
CDR3 DNA: TGTGCCAGCAGGCTAGCGGGAGGGCCTATCAATGAGCAGTTCTTC

J gene: TRBJ2-1
V gene: TRBV11-3
clone size: many
D gene: .
CDR3 protein: CASRSGSDYNEQFF
CDR3 DNA: TGTGCCAGCAGATCGGGGTCCGATTACAATGAGCAGTTCTTC

J gene: TRBJ2-3
V gene: TRBV29-1
clone size: few
D gene: .
CDR3 protein: CSVEPISDTQYF
CDR3 DNA: TGCAGCGTTGAGCCTATTTCAGATACGCAGTATTTT

J gene: TRBJ2-7
V gene: TRBV18
clone size: many
D gene: .
CDR3 protein: CASSPGPIYEQYF
CDR3 DNA: TGTGCCAGCTCTCCCGGGCCGATCTACGAGCAGTACTTC

J gene: TRBJ1-1
V gene: TRBV19
clone size: many
D gene: .
CDR3 protein: CASTRIWQGSNTEAFF
CDR3 DNA: TGTGCCAGTACCCGTATATGGCAGGGCTCGAACACTGAAGCTTTCTTT

J gene: TRBJ2-7
V gene: TRBV3-1
clone size: many
D gene: .
CDR3 protein: CASRQGPRTSSYEQYF
CDR3 DNA: TGTGCCAGCAGACAAGGCCCTAGGACGAGCTCCTACGAGCAGTACTTC

J gene: TRBJ1-1
V gene: TRBV18
clone size: many
D gene: .
CDR3 protein: CASSPGETRTEAFF
CDR3 DNA: TGTGCCAGCTCACCAGGAGAAACGAGGACTGAAGCTTTCTTT

J gene: TRBJ2-5
V gene: TRBV7-2
clone size: many
D gene: .
CDR3 protein: CASSFGTGETQYF
CDR3 DNA: TGTGCCAGCAGCTTCGGTACCGGGGAGACCCAGTACTTC

J gene: TRBJ2-1
V gene: TRBV6-5
clone size: many
D gene: TRBD1
CDR3 protein: CASSYSGQGAYNEQFF
CDR3 DNA: TGTGCCAGCAGTTACTCAGGACAGGGGGCCTACAATGAGCAGTTCTTC

J gene: TRBJ2-5
V gene: TRBV5-1
clone size: many
D gene: .
CDR3 protein: CASSLEAGRETQYF
CDR3 DNA: TGCGCCAGCAGCTTGGAGGCGGGACGAGAGACCCAGTACTTC

J gene: TRBJ2-5
V gene: TRBV10-3
clone size: many
D gene: .
CDR3 protein: CAIARPEETQYF
CDR3 DNA: TGTGCCATCGCCAGGCCGGAAGAGACCCAGTACTTC

J gene: TRBJ2-1
V gene: TRBV4-2
clone size: many
D gene: TRBD2
CDR3 protein: CASSQEWLAGNNEQFF
CDR3 DNA: TGTGCCAGCAGCCAAGAGTGGCTAGCGGGGAACAATGAGCAGTTCTTC

J gene: TRBJ2-5
V gene: TRBV11-1
clone size: many
D gene: TRBD2
CDR3 protein: CASSLASSGPQETQYF
CDR3 DNA: TGTGCCAGCAGCTTAGCGTCTAGCGGGCCACAAGAGACCCAGTACTTC

J gene: TRBJ2-3
V gene: TRBV27
clone size: many
D gene: .
CDR3 protein: CASSLLGDTQYF
CDR3 DNA: TGTGCCAGCAGTTTATTGGGGGATACGCAGTATTTT

J gene: TRBJ2-5
V gene: TRBV12-5
clone size: many
D gene: TRBD1
CDR3 protein: CASGLGDRGPQETQYF
CDR3 DNA: TGTGCTAGTGGTTTGGGGGACAGGGGGCCACAAGAGACCCAGTACTTC

J gene: TRBJ1-3
V gene: TRBV12-3/TRBV12-4
clone size: many
D gene: .
CDR3 protein: CASSSGTSGNTIYF
CDR3 DNA: TGTGCCAGCAGTTCTGGGACATCTGGAAACACCATATATTTT

J gene: TRBJ2-7
V gene: TRBV6-2/TRBV6-3
clone size: few
D gene: TRBD2
CDR3 protein: CASTSGTSGVNEQYF
CDR3 DNA: TGTGCCAGCACCTCCGGGACTAGCGGGGTCAACGAGCAGTACTTC

J gene: TRBJ2-1
V gene: TRBV29-1
clone size: many
D gene: TRBD1
CDR3 protein: CSVEDETGGYEQFF
CDR3 DNA: TGCAGCGTTGAAGACGAGACAGGGGGGTATGAGCAGTTCTTC

J gene: TRBJ1-2
V gene: TRBV27
clone size: many
D gene: TRBD1
CDR3 protein: CASRWTGTQGGYTF
CDR3 DNA: TGTGCCAGCAGATGGACAGGGACGCAGGGAGGCTACACCTTC

J gene: TRBJ1-4
V gene: TRBV7-2
clone size: many
D gene: .
CDR3 protein: CASSLVVGQTNEKLFF
CDR3 DNA: TGTGCCAGCAGCTTAGTTGTCGGACAGACTAATGAAAAACTGTTTTTT

J gene: TRBJ2-7
V gene: TRBV7-8
clone size: many
D gene: .
CDR3 protein: CASSLARGDEQYF
CDR3 DNA: TGTGCCAGCAGCTTAGCCCGAGGGGACGAGCAGTACTTC

J gene: TRBJ2-7
V gene: TRBV6-2/TRBV6-3
clone size: .
D gene: .
CDR3 protein: CASSYPGALSYEQYF
CDR3 DNA: TGTGCCAGCAGTTACCCCGGGGCACTCTCCTACGAGCAGTACTTC

J gene: TRBJ1-4
V gene: TRBV18
clone size: many
D gene: .
CDR3 protein: CASSPGQNNEKLFF
CDR3 DNA: TGTGCCAGCTCACCAGGACAGAATAATGAAAAACTGTTTTTT

J gene: TRBJ2-1
V gene: TRBV12-3/TRBV12-4
clone size: many
D gene: .
CDR3 protein: CASSLLEVNEQFF
CDR3 DNA: TGTGCCAGCAGTTTATTGGAAGTTAATGAGCAGTTCTTC

J gene: TRBJ1-6
V gene: TRBV19
clone size: many
D gene: .
CDR3 protein: CASREDRNSPLHF
CDR3 DNA: TGTGCCAGTAGAGAAGATAGGAATTCACCCCTCCACTTT

J gene: TRBJ2-5
V gene: TRBV9
clone size: many
D gene: .
CDR3 protein: CASNGAGPWETQYF
CDR3 DNA: TGTGCCAGCAATGGGGCCGGGCCCTGGGAGACCCAGTACTTC

J gene: TRBJ2-4
V gene: TRBV15
clone size: few
D gene: .
CDR3 protein: CATSRAIGIQYF
CDR3 DNA: TGTGCCACCAGCAGAGCTATAGGCATTCAGTACTTC

J gene: TRBJ1-1
V gene: TRBV4-2
clone size: .
D gene: .
CDR3 protein: CASSQTDGYTEAFF
CDR3 DNA: TGTGCCAGCAGCCAAACAGATGGATACACTGAAGCTTTCTTT

J gene: TRBJ2-1
V gene: TRBV5-1
clone size: many
D gene: .
CDR3 protein: CASSLEAPTRREQFF
CDR3 DNA: TGCGCCAGCAGCTTGGAGGCCCCTACACGGAGAGAGCAGTTCTTC

J gene: TRBJ2-7
V gene: TRBV28
clone size: many
D gene: .
CDR3 protein: CASSTGGRGLEQYF
CDR3 DNA: TGTGCCAGCAGTACGGGGGGCAGGGGGCTCGAGCAGTACTTC

J gene: TRBJ2-7
V gene: TRBV24-1
clone size: few
D gene: .
CDR3 protein: CATSATSYEQYF
CDR3 DNA: TGTGCCACCAGTGCTACCTCCTACGAGCAGTACTTC

J gene: TRBJ1-2
V gene: TRBV4-1
clone size: .
D gene: .
CDR3 protein: CASSQGVGRIPIGYTF
CDR3 DNA: TGCGCCAGCAGCCAAGGCGTCGGCAGGATACCTATTGGCTACACCTTC

J gene: TRBJ2-3
V gene: TRBV10-1
clone size: many
D gene: .
CDR3 protein: CASSSDTDTQYF
CDR3 DNA: TGCGCCAGCAGCTCGGACACAGATACGCAGTATTTT